This TCR beta chain derives from a study of post-analysis software for immune sequencing data (dated by TCRdb to the mid-2010s). Study-level background: Disease courses on record covered relapsing-remitting, secondary progressive and progressive-relapsing multiple sclerosis, though some patients had no subtype annotation. The patient repertoires were compared against some twelve previously published healthy control repertoires obtained from donors aged roughly 6 to 26 years. A subset of samples was prepared in parallel using single-end sample barcoding, then pooled and co-amplified after Illumina adapter ligation.

As for this clonotype: Its cognate antigen has yet to be identified. One base away there is no much larger clone; base qualities are not given.

Taken from cysteine to phenylalanine, the CDR3 has 15 residues. Just the 45-base CDR3 DNA is kept, in frame starting at base 1. As encoded in the germline V gene (reference sequence), CDR1 is DFQATT while CDR2 is SNEGSKA. At the junction V is shortened by 1 base and J by 11 bases; bases outside the gene matches: 11. On the study overall, not on this receptor specifically: Significantly lower normalized Chao1 diversity was found in multiple sclerosis patients than in controls, suggesting substantial peripheral T-cell clonal expansion. When samples were clustered directly using the F measure, samples prepared in the same batch co-clustered strongly, which prompted a batch-effect correction. The multiple sclerosis patient group was slightly younger than the control group. Significantly higher frequencies in patients than in controls were found for a few TRBV segments, including TRBV5-6, TRBV5-1 and TRBV20-1.

Libraries were built with PCR. The sequencer was an Illumina HiSeq 2500. To reduce PCR and sequencing biases, unique molecular identifiers were built into the TCR beta cDNA libraries. Roughly 500,000 cDNA molecules were obtained for every 1 to 10 million input T cells, so each molecule roughly corresponded to one T cell. The same protocol used for the earlier healthy control dataset was applied to prepare and sequence the patient libraries. Samples belonging to the same batch were prepared together, multiplexed and sequenced on a shared HiSeq lane. The authors' pipeline ran thus. Raw barcoded reads were processed with MIGEC, discarding single-read molecular identifier groups before consensus assembly and CDR3 extraction. Clonotype tables were post-analysed with VDJtools, and diversity was normalized by down-sampling all datasets to the smallest sample size. In repertoire overlap clustering, CDR3 amino acid sequences, but not nucleotide sequences, were matched to correct batch-related cross-sample contamination. TCRdb redid the processing of the public reads, applying fastp at Q25 and MiXCR, and retained in-frame beta chains. Here each entry gathers all rows of one CDR3 protein and keeps the most common genes and DNA. None of the V and J calls come from the authors' own analysis; TCRdb made them. This sample gives hundreds of thousands of distinct CDR3 sequences in total; 40% to 50% of them show up just once. The top ten clones comprise roughly 1.8% of the sample.

TCR beta repertoires were profiled from peripheral blood of about a dozen young patients with multiple sclerosis to demonstrate the VDJtools post-analysis software. The patients with multiple sclerosis were children and adolescents between roughly 6 and 17 years of age. The rearrangement joined TRBV20-1 to TRBJ2-1, and 10 bases in between align with TRBD2. The sequence was collected from a girl between 5 and 17 years old with multiple sclerosis. Sequencing was carried out using blood. At the DNA level, the sequence is TGCAGTGCTAGAGCGGGGGAGTTAGCGGGAGGCCAGCAGTTCTTC. It is translated as CSARAGELAGGQQFF.